This T cell receptor (beta chain) was retrieved from a study of T cell repertoires in cytomegalovirus infection. Study at large: Public TCR beta signatures provided an indication of both CMV infection and a matching HLA type. Regarding the study as a whole: In two of eight donors, the top clonotype was HLA-C-restricted CMV-specific. Public TCR beta family frequency separated CMV-and-HLA carriers, including in an independent cohort.

The CDR3 loop spans 14 amino acids. V was pared by 5 bases and J by 0 bases, with 3 bases of the junction left unmatched. Germline values: CDR1 LNHDA, CDR2 SQIVND (reference sequence). From the reads, TCRdb called clonotypes with MiXCR, one entry per CDR3 protein. The data hold a few hundred thousand distinct CDR3 sequences, with about 25% observed a single time. In regard to this clonotype: Its specificity is not known.

Sequencing input: PBMCs. This TCR was recovered from a human donor in good health (CMV status not recorded). Some clones in this sample may be carry-over from other donors' samples. V usage is TRBV19 and J usage is TRBJ2-5; 7 positions agree with TRBD1. Here the CDR3 DNA reads TGTGCCAGTAGTTTCGGGACAGACCAAGAGACCCAGTACTTC. Translated: CASSFGTDQETQYF.